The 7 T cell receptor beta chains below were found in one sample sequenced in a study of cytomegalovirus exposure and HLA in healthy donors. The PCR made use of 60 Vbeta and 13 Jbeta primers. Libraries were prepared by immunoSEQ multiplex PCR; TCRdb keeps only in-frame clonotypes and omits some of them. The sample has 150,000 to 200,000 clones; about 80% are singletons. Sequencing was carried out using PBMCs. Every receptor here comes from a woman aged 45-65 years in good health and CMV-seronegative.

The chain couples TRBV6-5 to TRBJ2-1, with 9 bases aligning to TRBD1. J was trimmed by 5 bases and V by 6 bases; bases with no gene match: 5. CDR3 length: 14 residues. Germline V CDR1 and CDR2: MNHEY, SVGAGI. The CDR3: CASRPGQGNNEQFF. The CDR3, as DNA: TGTGCCAGCAGGCCGGGACAGGGAAACAATGAGCAGTTCTTC.

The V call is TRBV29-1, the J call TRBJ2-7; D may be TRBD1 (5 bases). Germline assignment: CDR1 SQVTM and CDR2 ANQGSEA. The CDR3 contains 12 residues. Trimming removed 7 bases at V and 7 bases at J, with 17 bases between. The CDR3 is CSAYPGKGEQYF. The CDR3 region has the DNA TGCAGCGCCTATCCAGGGAAAGGGGAGCAGTACTTC.

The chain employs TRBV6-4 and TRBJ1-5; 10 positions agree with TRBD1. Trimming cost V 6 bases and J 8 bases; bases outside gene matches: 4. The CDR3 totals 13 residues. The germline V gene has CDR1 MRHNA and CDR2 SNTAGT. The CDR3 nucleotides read TGTGCCAGCAGCCGGGACAGGGGTGAGCCCCAGCATTTT. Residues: CASSRDRGEPQHF.

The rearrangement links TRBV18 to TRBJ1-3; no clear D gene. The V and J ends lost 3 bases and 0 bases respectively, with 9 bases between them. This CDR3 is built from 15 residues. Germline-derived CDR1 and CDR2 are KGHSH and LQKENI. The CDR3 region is CASSPLDFSGNTIYF. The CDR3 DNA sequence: TGTGCCAGCTCACCGCTAGACTTCTCTGGAAACACCATATATTTT.

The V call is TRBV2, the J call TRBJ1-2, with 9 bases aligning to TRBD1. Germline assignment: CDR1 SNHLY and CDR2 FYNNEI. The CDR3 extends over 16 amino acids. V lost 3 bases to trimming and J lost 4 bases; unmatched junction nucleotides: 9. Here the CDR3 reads CASSEEGTGKSYGYTF. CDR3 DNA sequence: TGTGCCAGCAGTGAGGAGGGGACAGGGAAAAGCTATGGCTACACCTTC.

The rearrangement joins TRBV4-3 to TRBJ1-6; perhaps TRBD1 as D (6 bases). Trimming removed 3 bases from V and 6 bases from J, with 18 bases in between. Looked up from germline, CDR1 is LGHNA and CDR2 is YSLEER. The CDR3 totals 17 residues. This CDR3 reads CASSHLGGGIINSPLHF. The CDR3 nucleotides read TGCGCCAGCAGCCACCTGGGGGGGGGCATTATTAATTCACCCCTCCACTTT.

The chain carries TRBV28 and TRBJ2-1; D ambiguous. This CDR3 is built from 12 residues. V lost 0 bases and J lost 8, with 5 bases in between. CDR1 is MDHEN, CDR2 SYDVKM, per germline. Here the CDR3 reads CASSLWGYEQFF. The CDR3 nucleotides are TGTGCCAGCAGTTTATGGGGCTATGAGCAGTTCTTC.